The present TCR beta chain was sequenced within a study of blood T cell repertoires in COVID-19. On the study more broadly: Material from acute and convalescent COVID-19 was sourced from the United States, Italy and Spain. Nucleic acid was either cDNA or gDNA, and it came from T cells, B-cell-depleted T cells, or PBMCs.

This clone was observed a single time. The sample has other DNA sequences that encode this CDR3 too. In the source study's methods: The authors estimated nucleated cell counts from reference gene primer amplification. Clones were sequenced by immunoSEQ multiplex PCR, and TCRdb holds only the in-frame ones, with some missing. That table is the source of V, J and clone size, and D and trimming were worked out from the DNA. The data show 200,000 to 250,000 clones, 75% to 90% seen once. Input material: peripheral blood. The clonotype comes from a woman aged 25 to 39 who had recovered from COVID-19.

This chain's CDR3 is CASSGQGASQPQHF. The CDR3 DNA reads TGTGCCAGCAGTGGACAGGGGGCAAGTCAGCCCCAGCATTTT. This chain joins TRBV2 and TRBJ1-5; 10 bases are a match to TRBD1. This CDR3 has 14 residues. Germline V gene data show CDR1 as SNHLY and CDR2 as FYNNEI. V dropped 4 bases and J dropped 6; count of bases not matched to a gene: 3.